A selection of T cell receptor beta chains follows, all from one sample in a study of blood T cell repertoires in COVID-19. Profiling relied on immunoSEQ multiplex PCR, and the TCRdb table lists in-frame clones only, not all of them. The data hold 200,000 to 300,000 clones, with around four fifths observed a single time. The sequenced sample was peripheral blood. These receptors were obtained from a woman aged 55 to 70 with active or convalescent COVID-19. CDR3s include the opening cysteine and the closing phenylalanine or tryptophan. The order of the fields is D gene, J gene, V gene, clone size, CDR3 DNA, CDR3 protein. D genes are given only for firm matches. Size is omitted from some rows. Given values are once, few, many or a class for expanded clones.

NA TRBJ2-1 TRBV7-3 NA TGTGCCAGCAGCGAAGAGGGATGGTACAATGAGCAGTTCTTC CASSEEGWYNEQFF
NA TRBJ1-1 TRBV19 NA TGTGCCAGTAGTAGGGGGGGTGGCACTGAAGCTTTCTTT CASSRGGGTEAFF
NA TRBJ1-2 TRBV3-1/TRBV3-2 NA TGTGCCAGCAGCCTCGTCAGTGGAGGATTAAGGAACTATGGCTACACCTTC CASSLVSGGLRNYGYTF
NA TRBJ1-5 TRBV2 NA TGTGCCAGCAAACAGATAAATCAGCCCCAGCATTTT CASKQINQPQHF
NA TRBJ1-1 TRBV30 NA TGTGCCTGGGGGGCCGGGGGACGCGCTTTCTTT CAWGAGGRAFF
NA TRBJ1-1 TRBV3-1/TRBV3-2 NA TGTGCCAGCAGCAGGACAGTCTCGTTATCCACTGAAGCTTTCTTT CASSRTVSLSTEAFF
NA TRBJ1-3 TRBV9 once TGTGCCAGCAGCGTAGTCCCCCAGGGGTCCTCTGGAAACACCATATATTTT CASSVVPQGSSGNTIYF
NA TRBJ1-1 TRBV27 NA TGTGCCAGCTCAAGGCGGGGGTCGCTGGCGATGAACACTGAAGCTTTCTTT CASSRRGSLAMNTEAFF
TRBD2 TRBJ2-5 TRBV7-2 NA TGTGCCAGCAGCTTAGGGGCGGGAGCGGAGACCCAGTACTTC CASSLGAGAETQYF
NA TRBJ2-5 TRBV28 NA TGTGCCAGCAGTCTCTACCAGACAGGCCAAGAGACCCAGTACTTC CASSLYQTGQETQYF
TRBD1 TRBJ1-2 TRBV14 few TGTGCCAGCAGCCTACTTCCGGGACAGGGGAACTATGGCTACACCTTC CASSLLPGQGNYGYTF
NA TRBJ1-1 TRBV12-2 NA TGTGCAAGTCGCTTAGCGTCGGGGATACAGGGGACTGAAGCTTTCTTT CASRLASGIQGTEAFF
TRBD1 TRBJ1-1 TRBV9 NA TGTGCCAGCAGCGTACGAGGGGGCGGCACTGAAGCTTTCTTT CASSVRGGGTEAFF
TRBD2 TRBJ2-3 TRBV4-1 NA TGCGCCAGCAGCCAAGGGGAGGGGACAGATACGCAGTATTTT CASSQGEGTDTQYF
TRBD1 TRBJ2-1 TRBV6-5 few TGTGCCAGCAGACGCGACAGGGGCTCCTACAATGAGCAGTTCTTC CASRRDRGSYNEQFF
NA TRBJ2-2 TRBV9 NA TGTGCCAGCAGCTTTAACATCTACACCGGGGAGCTGTTTTTT CASSFNIYTGELFF
TRBD2 TRBJ2-5 TRBV30 few TGTGCCTGGAGTGTACTCGGCGGGAGGGGGGAGACCCAGTACTTC CAWSVLGGRGETQYF
TRBD2 TRBJ2-3 TRBV2 NA TGTGCCAGCAGACAACTAGCGGTGGGGTCAGATACGCAGTATTTT CASRQLAVGSDTQYF
NA TRBJ1-2 TRBV30 NA TGTGCCTGGAACTGGCCAGGTGGGAACTATGGCTACACCTTC CAWNWPGGNYGYTF
NA TRBJ2-2 TRBV6-2/TRBV6-3 NA TGTGCCAGCAGCCCTCGGGGGTTATATGACGGGGAGCTGTTTTTT CASSPRGLYDGELFF
NA TRBJ1-5 TRBV5-1 NA TGCGCCAGCAGCTTGGCCGGGGGGCGCAATCAGCCCCAGCATTTT CASSLAGGRNQPQHF
NA TRBJ2-3 TRBV4-2 NA TGTGCCAGCAGCCAAGGCCAGACAGAGCCCCGGTATTTT CASSQGQTEPRYF
TRBD1 TRBJ1-5 TRBV6-1 NA TGTGCCAGCAGTGAATGGGGACAGAACCAGCCCCAGCATTTT CASSEWGQNQPQHF
TRBD1 TRBJ1-2 TRBV28 many TGTGCCAGCAGTACCCAACAGGGGTCCCGCAACTATGGCTACACCTTC CASSTQQGSRNYGYTF
TRBD1 TRBJ1-2 TRBV6-5 NA TGTGCCAGCAGTTACTCGACACAGGGGAACTATGGCTACACCTTC CASSYSTQGNYGYTF
TRBD2 TRBJ2-1 TRBV13 NA TGTGCCAGCAGCTCCATAGCGGGATGGGGGAATGAGCAGTTCTTC CASSSIAGWGNEQFF
TRBD1 TRBJ1-4 TRBV30 NA TGTGCCTGGGGAGACAGGGGTGAAAAACTGTTTTTT CAWGDRGEKLFF
NA TRBJ2-3 TRBV5-1 NA TGCGCCAGCAGCTTTTCTCTACCCACAGATACGCAGTATTTT CASSFSLPTDTQYF
NA TRBJ1-4 TRBV10-3 NA TGTGCCATCAGTGCGACACAGGAAAAACTGTTTTTT CAISATQEKLFF
NA TRBJ1-1 TRBV7-9 NA TGTGCCAGCAGCCCTCCCCAGGGGAGGGGAACTGAAGCTTTCTTT CASSPPQGRGTEAFF
TRBD1 TRBJ1-3 TRBV10-3 NA TGTGCCATCAGTGAGTCGTTAGGGGGCGACTCTGGAAACACCATATATTTT CAISESLGGDSGNTIYF
NA TRBJ2-1 TRBV2 NA TGTGCCAGCAGTGTCGAGGCCTTTTCCTACAATGAGCAGTTCTTC CASSVEAFSYNEQFF
TRBD2 TRBJ2-1 TRBV15 NA TGTGCCACCAGCAGTTCGGGAGGGGTCGCCTACAATGAGCAGTTCTTC CATSSSGGVAYNEQFF
TRBD2 TRBJ2-3 TRBV4-1 NA TGCGCCAGCAGCCAAGGGTATAGCGGGAGAACCACAGATACGCAGTATTTT CASSQGYSGRTTDTQYF
TRBD2 TRBJ2-1 TRBV6-5 NA TGTGCCAGCACCGGGGGGATGGTCCATGAGCAGTTCTTC CASTGGMVHEQFF
NA TRBJ1-5 TRBV6-5 NA TGTGCCAGCAGTTATAGTGGCAGGGCAGAGTCCCAGCATTTT CASSYSGRAESQHF
NA TRBJ2-5 TRBV7-9 NA TGTGCCAGCAGCCCGCGGGCAGTCCAAGAGACCCAGTACTTC CASSPRAVQETQYF
TRBD1 TRBJ2-2 TRBV2 NA TGTGCCAGCAGGACAGGGGGCGCGAACACCGGGGAGCTGTTTTTT CASRTGGANTGELFF
NA TRBJ1-4 TRBV5-1 NA TGCGCCAGCAGCTTGGGGCAAGCAACTAATGAAAAACTGTTTTTT CASSLGQATNEKLFF
TRBD1 TRBJ1-2 TRBV5-1 NA TGCGCCAGCAGCTTGGCCGGGACAGGGGGCAGTCGGATCTATGGCTACACCTTC CASSLAGTGGSRIYGYTF